These 11 T cell receptor beta chains were all obtained from the same sample, sequenced in a study of blood T cell repertoires in COVID-19 (dated by TCRdb to 2019 to 2021). The library was obtained by the immunoSEQ multiplex PCR assay. The table was pulled from immuneACCESS by TCRdb, which kept in-frame rearrangements only. Such tables lose some clones; where checked, under half of the loss comes from unresolved V genes, and the rest has no known cause. The sample includes approximately 150,000 clones, with around 83% observed a single time. The leading ten clones occupy 15% to 20% of the sample. The sample comprised peripheral blood. These receptors came from a woman in her 70s who had recovered from COVID-19.

The genes are TRBV19 and TRBJ1-4, with D maybe TRBD1 (5 bases). This CDR3 has 14 amino acids. Per germline, CDR1 LNHDA and CDR2 SQIVND (reference sequence). V dropped 6 bases and J dropped 0 bases, with 8 bases sitting between them. The DNA of the CDR3 is TGTGCCAGTAGAAGACAGTCAACTAATGAAAAACTGTTTTTT. Translating gives CASRRQSTNEKLFF.

The rearrangement links TRBV30 to TRBJ2-5; weak D call: TRBD2 (5 bases). V was pared by 3 bases and J by 5 bases, with 13 bases between. The CDR3 runs to 13 residues. From germline, CDR1 is GTSNPN and CDR2 SVGIG (reference sequence). CDR3 sequence: CAWREALRETQYF. In DNA, the CDR3 is TGTGCCTGGAGGGAGGCCCTCCGGGAGACCCAGTACTTC. The full variable domain, rest sourced from reference TRBV30 and TRBJ2-5, is SQTIHQWPATLVQPVGSPLSLECTVEGTSNPNLYWYRQAAGRGLQLLFYSVGIGQISSEVPQNLSASRPQDRQFILSSKKLLLSDSGFYLCAWREALRETQYFGPGTRLLVL.

V usage is TRBV11-1 and J usage is TRBJ2-1, with D maybe TRBD2 (6 bases). The CDR3 is 15 residues long. Trimming removed 0 bases at V and 3 bases at J, with 9 bases between. CDR1 is SGHAT, CDR2 FQDESV, per germline (reference sequence). The CDR3 reads CASSLAGLLYNEQFF. In nucleotides, the CDR3 is TGTGCCAGCAGCTTAGCGGGACTCCTCTACAATGAGCAGTTCTTC.

J is TRBJ2-7 and V is TRBV3-1 (or the pseudogene TRBV3-2); D is unclear. The germline V gene has CDR1 LGHDT and CDR2 YNNKEL (reference sequence). With 3 bases removed from V and 2 bases from J, the gap between germline ends came to 11 bases. This CDR3 contains 14 residues. The CDR3 sequence is CASSHPQATYEQYF. CDR3 sequence (DNA): TGTGCCAGCAGCCATCCTCAGGCCACCTACGAGCAGTACTTC.

This clone was found a few times. The V call is TRBV9, the J call TRBJ1-3, with D possibly being TRBD1 (5 bases). CDR3 length: 14 amino acids. Trimming shortened V by 0 bases and J by 4 bases, and 8 bases separated the two germline ends. Germline CDR1 and CDR2: SGDLS and YYNGEE. CDR3 DNA sequence: TGTGCCAGCAGCGTAGAGGGGCGAGGAAACACCATATATTTT. Translated, it gives CASSVEGRGNTIYF. Variable domain in full (rest from reference TRBV9 and TRBJ1-3): DSGVTQTPKHLITATGQRVTLRCSPRSGDLSVYWYQQSLDQGLQFLIQYYNGEERAKGNILERFSAQQFPDLHSELNLSSLELGDSALYFCASSVEGRGNTIYFGEGSWLTVV.

The chain joins TRBV27 to TRBJ2-3, with D unresolved. This CDR3 region has 15 residues. Germline CDR1 and CDR2: MNHEY and SMNVEV (reference sequence). V was pared by 2 bases and J by 2 bases, with 11 bases between. CDR3 amino acids: CASSLTGDNTDTQYF. In nucleotides, the CDR3 is TGTGCCAGCAGTTTAACCGGTGACAACACAGATACGCAGTATTTT.

The rearrangement uses TRBV6-5 and TRBJ2-7; D call uncertain. V was clipped by 5 bases and J by 3 bases, with 17 bases between them. Germline V gives CDR1 MNHEY, CDR2 SVGAGI. CDR3 length: 15 amino acids. The CDR3 protein is CASSPPLSGYYEQYF. The CDR3 DNA sequence: TGTGCCAGCAGTCCCCCCCTGTCAGGATACTACGAGCAGTACTTC.

This clone was counted between two and nine times. The rearrangement joins TRBV25-1 to TRBJ2-7; TRBD1 aligns across 11 bases. Germline-derived CDR1 and CDR2 are MGHDK and SYGVNS. V trimming: 2 bases; J trimming: 0 bases; junction bases outside the gene matches: 3. This CDR3 is 16 amino acids long. The CDR3 DNA follows: TGTGCCAGCAGTGAAGGGGGGACAGGGGGCTCCTACGAGCAGTACTTC. Its protein is CASSEGGTGGSYEQYF.

This sequence joins TRBV5-1 and TRBJ2-2, with TRBD2 identical over 8 bases. With V trimmed by 4 bases and J by 4 bases, 9 bases remained unmatched. Germline values: CDR1 SGHRS, CDR2 YFSETQ. The CDR3 contains 16 residues. The CDR3 sequence: CASSPVGGVGTGELFF. The DNA of the CDR3 is TGCGCCAGCAGCCCTGTCGGGGGGGTTGGCACCGGGGAGCTGTTTTTT.

The chain couples TRBV10-2 to TRBJ2-7, with TRBD2 identical over 11 bases. Trimming took 6 bases from V and 0 from J; bases not matched to a gene: 7. CDR1 is WSHSY and CDR2 is SAAADI in the germline V gene. The CDR3 covers 16 residues. The CDR3 loop reads CASSGWGLADSYEQYF. As DNA, the CDR3 is TGCGCCAGCAGCGGGTGGGGACTAGCGGACTCCTACGAGCAGTACTTC.

The V gene is TRBV18, the J gene TRBJ1-2; 10 positions agree with TRBD1. CDR1 is KGHSH, CDR2 LQKENI, per germline. The CDR3 has 15 residues. V was clipped by 3 bases and J by 4 bases; unmatched bases: 5. In nucleotides, the CDR3 is TGTGCCAGCTCACCCGACAGGGGGCAGGGCTATGGCTACACCTTC. It specifies CASSPDRGQGYGYTF.